This T cell receptor (beta chain) was retrieved from a study of CD8 T cells in ankylosing spondylitis. The germline V gene encodes CDR1 LGHDT and CDR2 YNNKEL (reference sequence). The V gene lost 2 bases and the J gene lost 7 bases, with 8 bases spanning the gap. The CDR3 consists of 12 residues. Overall study results and limits: In ankylosing spondylitis blood, a motif of several highly homologous TCR beta variants appeared characteristic. Previous work reported some of these motif variants in the synovial fluid and blood of reactive arthritis.

One entry per CDR3 protein, called by TCRdb with MiXCR from the 5' RACE reads. The sample has fewer than 130,000 distinct CDR3 sequences, 24% seen once. This clonotype has more than one count but fewer than ten. The antigen is unknown. The source of this sequence is a male donor with ankylosing spondylitis. The sample taken for sequencing was synovial fluid, either unsorted or a sorted T cell fraction (not recorded which). This chain uses TRBV3-1 with TRBJ1-2; D ambiguous. The CDR3 nucleotides are TGTGCCAGCAGCCAAACCCGGGGTGGCTACACCTTC. Protein product: CASSQTRGGYTF.